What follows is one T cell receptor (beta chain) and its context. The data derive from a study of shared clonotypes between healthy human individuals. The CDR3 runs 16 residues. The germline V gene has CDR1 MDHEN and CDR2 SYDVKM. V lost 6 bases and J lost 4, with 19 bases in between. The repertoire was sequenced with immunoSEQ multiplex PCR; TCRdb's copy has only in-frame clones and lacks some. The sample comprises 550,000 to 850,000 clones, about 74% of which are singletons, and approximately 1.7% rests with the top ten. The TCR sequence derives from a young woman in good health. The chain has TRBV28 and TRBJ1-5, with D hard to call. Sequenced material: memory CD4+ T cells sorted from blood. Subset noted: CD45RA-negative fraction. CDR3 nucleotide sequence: TGTGCCAGCAGGGGGTCTGGGTTTCAGAATAATCAGCCCCAGCATTTT. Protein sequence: CASRGSGFQNNQPQHF.